The present T cell receptor (beta chain) was sequenced within a study of blood T cell repertoires in COVID-19. About the research overall: The United States, Italy and Spain provided the acute and convalescent COVID-19 samples. In each case, the material was cDNA or gDNA derived from T cells, B-cell-depleted T cells, or PBMCs.

Under the authors' procedure: Amplification of reference gene primers provided the estimated nucleated cell counts. TCRdb's table, derived via immunoSEQ multiplex PCR, lists solely in-frame clones and lacks some. The V and J calls and clone size were taken over from that table, and D and trimming were inferred from the DNA. This sample has 85,000 to 120,000 clones; about 90% occur once, and the top ten carry around 2%. V was shortened by 2 bases and J by 7 bases, with 7 bases between the two germline ends. Germline V gene sequence: CDR1 MGHRA, CDR2 YSYEKL. This CDR3 has 12 amino acids. The chain couples TRBV4-1 to TRBJ2-3, with D maybe TRBD1 (5 bases). The sequenced sample consisted of peripheral blood. The receptor comes from a man aged 45-60 years with active COVID-19. CDR3 bases: TGCGCCAGCAGCCAATCAGGGTATACGCAGTATTTT. Its translation is CASSQSGYTQYF.